This section outlines one TCR beta chain sequence together with its context. Per the study methods: Estimates of nucleated cell counts were drawn from the amplification of reference gene primers. Only in-frame clones appear in the TCRdb table, and some are missing; sequencing was by immunoSEQ multiplex PCR. From that table come the V and J calls and clone size; the DNA was used to work out D and trimming. The data contain roughly 66,000 clones, about 80% of them seen just once; the ten biggest clones take up 5% to 7.5%. V lost 3 bases, J lost 7 bases, and 12 bases lay in between. The V gene's germline CDR1 is SGHTA and CDR2 FQGNSA. CDR3 length: 14 amino acids. These data are taken from a study of blood T cell repertoires in COVID-19. Across the whole study: The United States, Italy and Spain supplied acute and convalescent COVID-19 samples. The analysed material was cDNA or gDNA that came from T cells, B-cell-depleted T cells, or PBMCs.

The V call is TRBV7-2, the J call TRBJ1-4; no definite D call. The origin of this receptor is a man aged 60-69 years with acute or convalescent COVID-19. The sample consisted of peripheral blood. Here the CDR3 reads CASSFKGSGEKLFF. CDR3 coding DNA: TGTGCCAGCAGCTTTAAAGGAAGCGGTGAAAAACTGTTTTTT.